This is a list of T cell receptor beta chains from one sample in a study of cytomegalovirus exposure and HLA in healthy donors. Method: immunoSEQ multiplex PCR; TCRdb's copy keeps in-frame clones and lacks some. Of approximately 300,000 clones listed, around 90% are singletons. The sample consisted of PBMCs. These receptors came from a woman in her 30s in good health and CMV-seropositive. CDR3s include the opening cysteine and the closing phenylalanine or tryptophan. D genes are given only for firm matches. The size of a clone is reported for some rows only, either as once, few or many, or as a class for expanded clones.

-,TRBV5-6,TRBJ2-6,TRBD1,TGTGCCAGCAGCGCCGGGACAGGGTTCTCTGGGGCCAACGTCCTGACTTTC,CASSAGTGFSGANVLTF
-,TRBV4-3,TRBJ1-5,-,TGCGCCAGCAGCCAAGATCGGGAACTCCAGCCCCAGCATTTT,CASSQDRELQPQHF
-,TRBV7-2,TRBJ2-1,-,TGTGCCAGTACGTCCGGCTACAATGAGCAGTTCTTC,CASTSGYNEQFF
-,TRBV7-9,TRBJ2-1,-,TGTGCCAGCAGCCCTTCGGGGACCCCCTCGGTCAATGAGCAGTTCTTC,CASSPSGTPSVNEQFF
-,TRBV9,TRBJ1-2,TRBD1,TGTGCCAGCACCCCAGGGGGGAACAGGCATAACTATGGCTACACCTTC,CASTPGGNRHNYGYTF
-,TRBV7-2,TRBJ1-6,-,TGTGCCAGCAGCATCAAGGATAATTCACCCCTCCACTTT,CASSIKDNSPLHF
-,TRBV30,TRBJ2-7,-,TGTGCCTCCAAGGGGACCTACGAGCAGTACTTC,CASKGTYEQYF
-,TRBV6-1,TRBJ1-3,-,TGTGCCAGCAGTGTCAGGAATCTGACCTCTGGAAACACCATATATTTT,CASSVRNLTSGNTIYF
many,TRBV2,TRBJ2-3,-,TGTGCCAGCAGTGAGTTAGGACCGGGCCCAGATACGCAGTATTTT,CASSELGPGPDTQYF
-,TRBV7-2,TRBJ1-2,TRBD1,TGTGCCAGCAGCCCACCCGGACAGGGAGTCTATGGCTACACCTTC,CASSPPGQGVYGYTF
-,TRBV5-4,TRBJ1-5,-,TGTGCCAGCAGCTTGGGTTACCGACAGGTGAGGGACAATCAGCCCCAGCATTTT,CASSLGYRQVRDNQPQHF
-,TRBV5-1,TRBJ1-2,-,TGCGCCAGCAGCTTGGAGACGGGAAACTATGGCTACACCTTC,CASSLETGNYGYTF
-,TRBV18,TRBJ1-5,-,TGTGCCAGCTCACCGTTAGACCAGCCCCAGCATTTT,CASSPLDQPQHF
-,TRBV28,TRBJ2-3,-,TGTGCCAGCATGCAGTTCACGGATACGCAGTATTTT,CASMQFTDTQYF
-,TRBV18,TRBJ1-1,-,TGTGCCAGCTCACTTAACAGAAATCAAATGAACACTGAAGCTTTCTTT,CASSLNRNQMNTEAFF
-,TRBV9,TRBJ2-1,-,TGTGCCAGCAGCGTAGCCGACTCCTACAATGAGCAGTTCTTC,CASSVADSYNEQFF
-,TRBV5-1,TRBJ1-3,-,TGCGCCAGCAGCTTGCCTACAGGGACTTCTGGAAACACCATATATTTT,CASSLPTGTSGNTIYF
-,TRBV18,TRBJ2-7,TRBD1,TGTGCCAGCTCACCTTTTTATCCGGGACAGGGGCCTTACGAGCAGTACTTC,CASSPFYPGQGPYEQYF
few,TRBV28,TRBJ2-2,-,TGTGCCAGCAGTTTATGGACGGACGGAGACACCGGGGAGCTGTTTTTT,CASSLWTDGDTGELFF
-,TRBV19,TRBJ1-5,-,TGTGCCAGTAGTATAGGGCGGGGTTTTTTCGGTCAGCCCCAGCATTTT,CASSIGRGFFGQPQHF
-,TRBV28,TRBJ1-2,-,TGTGCCAGCAGTTTATTCCGGAGTGGATACACCTTC,CASSLFRSGYTF
-,TRBV11-2,TRBJ2-1,TRBD1,TGTGCCAGCAGCTTCCCGGCAGGGGGCGGGGATGAGCAGTTCTTC,CASSFPAGGGDEQFF
-,TRBV28,TRBJ2-7,-,TGTGCCAGCCGGGACGGCTCCTACGAGCAGTACTTC,CASRDGSYEQYF
-,TRBV4-2,TRBJ2-1,-,TGTGCCAGCAGCCAAGATTTTACAGCCTTATCCTACAATGAGCAGTTCTTC,CASSQDFTALSYNEQFF